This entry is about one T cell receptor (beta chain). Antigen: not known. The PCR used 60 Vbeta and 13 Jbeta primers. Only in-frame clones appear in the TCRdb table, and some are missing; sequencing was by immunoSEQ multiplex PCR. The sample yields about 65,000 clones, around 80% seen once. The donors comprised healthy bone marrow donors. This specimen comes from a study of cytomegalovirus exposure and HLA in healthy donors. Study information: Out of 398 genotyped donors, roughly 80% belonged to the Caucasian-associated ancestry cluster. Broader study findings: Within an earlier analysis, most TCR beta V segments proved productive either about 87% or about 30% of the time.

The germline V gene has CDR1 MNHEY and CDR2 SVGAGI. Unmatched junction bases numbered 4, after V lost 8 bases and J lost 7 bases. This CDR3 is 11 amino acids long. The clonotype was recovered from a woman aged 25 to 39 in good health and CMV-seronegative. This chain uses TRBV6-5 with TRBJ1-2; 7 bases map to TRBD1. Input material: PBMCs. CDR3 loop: CASWTGIGYTF. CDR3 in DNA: TGTGCCAGCTGGACAGGAATTGGCTACACCTTC.